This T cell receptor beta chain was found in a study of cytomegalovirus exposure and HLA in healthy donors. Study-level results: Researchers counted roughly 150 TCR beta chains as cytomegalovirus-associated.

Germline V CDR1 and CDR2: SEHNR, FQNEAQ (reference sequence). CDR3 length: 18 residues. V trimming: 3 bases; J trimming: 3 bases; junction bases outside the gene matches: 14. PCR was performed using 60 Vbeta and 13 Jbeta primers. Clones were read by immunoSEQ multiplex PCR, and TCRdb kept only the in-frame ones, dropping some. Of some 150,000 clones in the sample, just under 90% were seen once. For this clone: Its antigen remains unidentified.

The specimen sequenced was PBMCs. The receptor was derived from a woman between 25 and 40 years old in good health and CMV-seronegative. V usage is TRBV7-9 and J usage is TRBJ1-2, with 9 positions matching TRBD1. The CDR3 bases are TGTGCCAGCAGCTTCGTCCCGGGACAGGGTGATCAGGACTATGGCTACACCTTC. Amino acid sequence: CASSFVPGQGDQDYGYTF.